This T cell receptor (beta chain) emerged from a study of blood T cell repertoires in COVID-19. Turning to the study itself: Some COVID-19 samples were acute and others convalescent; all came from the United States, Italy and Spain. T cells, B-cell-depleted T cells, or PBMCs provided the cDNA or gDNA that served as material.

The CDR3 spans 15 residues. Germline values: CDR1 MDHEN, CDR2 SYDVKM. V was pared by 5 bases and J by 6 bases, with 9 bases of the junction left unmatched. In the authors' workflow: Reference gene primer amplification gave estimated nucleated cell counts. The table came from immunoSEQ multiplex PCR; TCRdb's copy has only in-frame clones and leaves some out. The D gene and trimming were derived from the DNA, and the V and J assignments and clone size from that table. The sample yields about 280,000 clones, roughly 89% seen once. The specimen was peripheral blood. The TCR sequence derives from a woman aged 25 to 45 with COVID-19, enrolled during active disease. The chain employs TRBV28 and TRBJ2-7, with 11 bases identical to TRBD1. The CDR3 here is CASSGPGTGGREQYF. The CDR3 DNA follows: TGTGCCAGCAGTGGCCCCGGGACAGGGGGGCGCGAGCAGTACTTC.